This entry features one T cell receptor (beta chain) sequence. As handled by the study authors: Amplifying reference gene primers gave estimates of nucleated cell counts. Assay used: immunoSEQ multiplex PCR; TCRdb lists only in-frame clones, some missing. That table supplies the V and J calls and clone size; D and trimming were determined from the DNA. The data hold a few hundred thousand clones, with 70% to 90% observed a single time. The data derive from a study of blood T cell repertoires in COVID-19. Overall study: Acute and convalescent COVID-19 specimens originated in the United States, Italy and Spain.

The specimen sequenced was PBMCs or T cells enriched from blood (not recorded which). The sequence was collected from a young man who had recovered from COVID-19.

This chain's CDR3 is CASSQRTVYGYTF. In DNA, the CDR3 is TGTGCCAGCAGTCAAAGAACAGTATATGGCTACACCTTC. The chain recombines TRBV27 with TRBJ1-2; D ambiguous. The CDR3 is 13 residues long. Looked up from germline, CDR1 is MNHEY and CDR2 is SMNVEV (reference sequence). V was shortened by 5 bases and J by 5 bases, with 12 bases between the two germline ends.